Following are 12 T cell receptor beta chains from one sample sequenced in a study of blood T cell repertoires in COVID-19. The repertoire was sequenced with immunoSEQ multiplex PCR; TCRdb's copy has only in-frame clones and lacks some. The table records about 170,000 clones, approximately 91% of them present only once. Sample: peripheral blood. The receptors were sampled from a man between 18 and 29 years old with COVID-19, enrolled during active disease.

The gene calls are TRBV29-1 and TRBJ2-2; D is unclear. The CDR3 totals 12 residues. Trimming removed 3 bases from V and 4 bases from J, with 6 bases in between. Per the germline V gene, CDR1 is SQVTM and CDR2 is ANQGSEA. CDR3 in DNA: TGCAGCGTTGACGTCTTCACCGGGGAGCTGTTTTTT. As protein: CSVDVFTGELFF.

The V call is TRBV11-2, the J call TRBJ2-2, with D unresolved. This CDR3 has 13 residues. The V gene's germline CDR1 is SGHAT and CDR2 FQNNGV. V lost 1 base, J lost 4 bases, and 4 bases lay in between. Here the CDR3 reads CASSLGRTGELFF. The DNA for the CDR3 is TGTGCCAGCAGCTTAGGTCGCACCGGGGAGCTGTTTTTT. The full variable domain, with the rest looked up from reference TRBV11-2 and TRBJ2-2, is EAGVAQSPRYKIIEKRQSVAFWCNPISGHATLYWYQQILGQGPKLLIQFQNNGVVDDSQLPKDRFSAERLKGVDSTLKIQPAKLEDSAVYLCASSLGRTGELFFGEGSRLTVL.

Here the CDR3 DNA reads TGTGCCAGCAGCTCGGAGAAGATGACTATCGATTCACCCCTCCACTTT. Translation: CASSSEKMTIDSPLHF. This chain connects TRBV7-9 to TRBJ1-6; D gene unclear. The CDR3 has 16 residues. V dropped 4 bases and J dropped 8 bases, with 18 bases sitting between them. Germline V gene sequence: CDR1 SEHNR, CDR2 FQNEAQ (reference sequence).

The chain combines TRBV6-2 or TRBV6-3 with TRBJ2-1, with D possibly being TRBD1 (7 bases). The CDR3 totals 14 residues. Between the trimmed V and J ends, which lost 7 bases and 10 bases, there was a span of 20 bases. CDR1 MNHEY and CDR2 SVGEGT come from the germline V gene. The CDR3 loop is CASTPTRQGGEQFF. The CDR3 DNA reads as TGTGCCAGCACCCCTACCAGGCAGGGGGGCGAGCAGTTCTTC.

The chain joins TRBV19 to TRBJ1-5; 7 nucleotides agree with TRBD1. From germline, CDR1 is LNHDA and CDR2 SQIVND (reference sequence). The CDR3 consists of 15 residues. V shed 6 bases and J 0 bases; nucleotides not matched to a gene: 5. The CDR3 here is CASRRDSNSNQPQHF. CDR3 sequence (DNA): TGTGCCAGTAGACGGGACAGCAATAGCAATCAGCCCCAGCATTTT.

The rearrangement joins TRBV6-5 to TRBJ1-2; no definite D call. Trimming cost V 7 bases and J 1 base, with 10 bases left between them. The CDR3 covers 13 residues. From germline, CDR1 is MNHEY and CDR2 SVGAGI. DNA of the CDR3: TGTGCCAGCACCAGACATATTAACTATGGCTACACCTTC. Translating it yields CASTRHINYGYTF.

V gene TRBV11-3 combines with J gene TRBJ2-3, with TRBD2 matching over 9 bases. The V gene's germline CDR1 is SGHNT and CDR2 YENEEA. V gave up 11 bases and J gave up 3 bases; unmatched junction bases: 9. The length of the CDR3 is 14 residues. The CDR3 loop reads CALRGRVGTDTQYF. CDR3 coding DNA: TGTGCCTTACGCGGGAGGGTCGGGACAGATACGCAGTATTTT.

V and J are TRBV5-1 and TRBJ1-3; D perhaps matches TRBD1 (5 bases). The CDR3 runs to 18 residues. Looked up from germline, CDR1 is SGHRS and CDR2 is YFSETQ. Trimming left V 0 bases short and J 0 bases short, with 16 bases between. The CDR3 DNA is TGCGCCAGCAGCTTGGCCTCGGGACTAATAAGCTCTGGAAACACCATATATTTT. Translating gives CASSLASGLISSGNTIYF.

The gene calls are TRBV6-5 and TRBJ2-1; the match to TRBD2 covers 14 bases. There are 15 residues in the CDR3. With V trimmed by 0 bases and J by 8 bases, 0 bases remained unmatched. Germline V lookup: CDR1 MNHEY, CDR2 SVGAGI. The DNA for the CDR3 is TGTGCCAGCAGTTACTCGGGACTAGCGGGAGATGAGCAGTTCTTC. Protein product: CASSYSGLAGDEQFF.

V gene TRBV7-9 combines with J gene TRBJ2-1; D is perhaps TRBD1 (6 bases). The ends were cut back, 1 base at V and 2 bases at J, with 21 bases in the middle. Germline V gene lookup returns CDR1 SEHNR and CDR2 FQNEAQ (reference sequence). This CDR3 is 19 amino acids long. The CDR3 DNA follows: TGTGCCAGCAGCTTAGGAACAGGGTTTTGGGGGAAAACCTACAATGAGCAGTTCTTC. Translated: CASSLGTGFWGKTYNEQFF.

The chain joins TRBV28 to TRBJ1-5; D is undetermined. Germline CDR1 and CDR2: MDHEN and SYDVKM. CDR3 size: 12 residues. V lost 5 bases to trimming and J lost 6 bases, with 8 bases between them. The CDR3 spells CASSLPVQPQHF. DNA for the CDR3: TGTGCCAGCAGTCTCCCCGTTCAGCCCCAGCATTTT.

The J gene is TRBJ2-2, the V gene TRBV6-6; 8 bases agree with TRBD1. The trim removed 5 bases at V and 5 bases at J, leaving 10 bases unmatched. Germline V gives CDR1 MNHNY, CDR2 SVGAGI (reference sequence). The CDR3 consists of 16 residues. The CDR3 DNA reads as TGTGCCAGCAGTCCAGGGGGCACCCTGGGGACCGGGGAGCTGTTTTTT. It translates to CASSPGGTLGTGELFF.